One TCR beta chain is described in this entry. This clonotype was observed many times. It has no known antigen specificity. No much larger clonotype is one base removed from it; base qualities were not supplied. These data originate in a study of T cells in Graves' hyperthyroidism and ophthalmopathy (dated by TCRdb to between 2018 and 2020). About the full investigation: Peripheral blood samples were taken at initial diagnosis, before any treatment was given. TCR V-J signatures able to tell the groups apart were searched for in a discovery cohort of 90 to 100 patients, of whom around 42 had Graves' ophthalmopathy and 55 to 65 had stable Graves' hyperthyroidism. Prospective prediction of ophthalmopathy was tested in an independent validation cohort consisting of roughly 19 hyperthyroidism patients and 15 to 17 patients who later progressed to ophthalmopathy. For training and testing, the roughly 93 patients in the discovery cohort were randomly divided in a 7:3 ratio. In addition, the study compared T-cell repertoires in thyroid tissue and in blood from roughly six Graves' hyperthyroidism patients. Following sampling, methimazole starting at 30 mg daily was given to hyperthyroidism patients, and high-dose intravenous methylprednisolone was given to ophthalmopathy patients. According to the paper, TCR Vbeta CDR3 sequencing was carried out on roughly 130 peripheral blood samples, which came from approximately 41 ophthalmopathy, roughly 75 hyperthyroidism and roughly 17 progressor patients.

Overall study outcomes, separate from this receptor: In validation, the model predicted progression to ophthalmopathy a median of roughly six months before onset, with about 64% sensitivity and 72.22% specificity. Sample size was not statistically predetermined, and blinding of investigators to group allocation was not performed. Most expanded thyroid clonotypes (frequency above 0.001) were also found in blood, which suggests that blood repertoires may mirror thyroid immune responses. A 13 V-J signature model separated ophthalmopathy from stable hyperthyroidism, with around 88% sensitivity and 81.08% specificity in cross-validation and 80%/75% in testing.

Trimming removed 6 bases from V and 0 bases from J, leaving 11 bases between the germline ends. Via the germline V gene (reference sequence), CDR1 is DFQATT and CDR2 SNEGSKA. Including the terminal cysteine and phenylalanine, the CDR3 comprises 13 residues. The only DNA kept is the CDR3, 39 bases in frame from the first base. Amplification of TCR beta CDR3 regions was carried out from RNA transcripts. For the first round of RT-PCR on the TCR CDR3, the HTBI primer set was used together with the Qiagen OneStep RT-PCR kit. Libraries were constructed in a second round of multiplex PCR, after which size selection and purification were performed. Sequencing of the libraries was done on an Illumina HiSeq2000 using paired-end 100 bp reads. As for the authors' bioinformatics: SOAPnuke was used to process the raw data, throwing out any read that contained adapters or uncalled bases, had a mean Phred below 15, or lacked an exact constant-primer or identifier match. High-quality paired reads were merged with COPE v1.2.5, and unique nucleotide sequences were defined as clonotypes. Clonotypes were aligned to IMGT TRBV, TRBD and TRBJ reference segments using MiTCR v1.1. Only V-J combinations with frequency above 0.0001, covering 99% to 99.2% of repertoires, were analysed. A TCS score was defined as the ratio of F50 (clonal expansion) to E x V (chaos), with BLOSUM62-based TCRdist applied between CDR3 peptides within each V-J. Welch's t-statistics and random forest reduced some 510 V-J features to 13, which were used in a naive Bayes classifier (R e1071). TCRdb reprocessed the public reads (quality trimming at Q25 with fastp, clone calling with MiXCR) and kept in-frame beta chains. Rows with a matching CDR3 protein are joined into one entry that keeps the most common DNA and genes. These V and J calls rely on TCRdb rather than the paper's analysis. The sample table contains under 700,000 distinct CDR3 sequences; only one count was recorded for around 17% of them. The top ten clones comprise about 18% of the sample.

Stable Graves' hyperthyroidism was defined as no progression to ophthalmopathy during 18 months of follow-up. Hyperthyroidism patients were newly diagnosed, with disease duration under 2 months, and aged 18 to 65 years. Patients with uncontrolled infections, other autoimmune diseases, pregnancy or lactation were excluded. Diagnoses were established on the basis of clinical symptoms, serum thyroxine and TRAb, thyroid ultrasound, and orbital computed tomography. PBMCs were isolated from approximately 10 ml of fresh peripheral blood by Ficoll-Paque density gradient centrifugation. Trizol reagent was used to extract total RNA, and RNA quality was then checked on an Agilent 2100 Bioanalyzer.

The TCR was taken from a young woman with Graves' hyperthyroidism. Material for sequencing was blood. The V and J segments used are TRBV20-1 and TRBJ1-1; TRBD1 is a weak D gene call, 6 bases matching. The CDR3 region: CSATRTVNTEAFF. The nucleotides are TGCAGTGCCACCCGGACAGTGAACACTGAAGCTTTCTTT.